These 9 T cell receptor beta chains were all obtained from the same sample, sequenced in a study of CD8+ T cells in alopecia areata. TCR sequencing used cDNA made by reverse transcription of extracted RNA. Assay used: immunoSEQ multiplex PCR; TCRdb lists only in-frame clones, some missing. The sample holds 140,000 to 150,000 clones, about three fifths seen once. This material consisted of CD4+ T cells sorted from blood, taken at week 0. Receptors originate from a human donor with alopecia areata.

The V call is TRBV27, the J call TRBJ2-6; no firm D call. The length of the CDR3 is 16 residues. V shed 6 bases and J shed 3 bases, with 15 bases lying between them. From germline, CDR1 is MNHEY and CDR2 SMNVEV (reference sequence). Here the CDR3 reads CASSFTDWYGANVLTF. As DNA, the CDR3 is TGTGCCAGCAGCTTTACTGACTGGTATGGGGCCAACGTCCTGACTTTC.

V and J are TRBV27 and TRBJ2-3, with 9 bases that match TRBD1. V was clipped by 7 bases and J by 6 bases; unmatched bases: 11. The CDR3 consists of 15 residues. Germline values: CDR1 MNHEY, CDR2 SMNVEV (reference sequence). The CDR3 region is CASTLTGGILDTQYF. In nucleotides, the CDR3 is TGTGCCAGCACCCTGACAGGGGGGATTCTCGATACGCAGTATTTT.

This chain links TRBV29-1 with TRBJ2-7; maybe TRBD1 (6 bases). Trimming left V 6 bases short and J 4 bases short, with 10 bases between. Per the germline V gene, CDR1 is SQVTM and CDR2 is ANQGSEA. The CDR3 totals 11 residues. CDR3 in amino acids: CSVFQGYEQYF. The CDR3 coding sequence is TGCAGCGTCTTCCAGGGGTACGAGCAGTACTTC.

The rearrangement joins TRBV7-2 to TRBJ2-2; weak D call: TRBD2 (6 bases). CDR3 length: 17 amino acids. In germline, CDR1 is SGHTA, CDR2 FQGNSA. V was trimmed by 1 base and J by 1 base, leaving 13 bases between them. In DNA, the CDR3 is TGTGCCAGCAGCTTAGGGTCGGGCGGGATGAACACCGGGGAGCTGTTTTTT. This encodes CASSLGSGGMNTGELFF.

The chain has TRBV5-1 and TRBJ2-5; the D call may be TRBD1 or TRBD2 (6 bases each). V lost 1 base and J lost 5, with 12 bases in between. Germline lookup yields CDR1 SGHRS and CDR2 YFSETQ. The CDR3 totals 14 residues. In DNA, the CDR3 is TGCGCCAGCAGCTTGTGGGGGGCGCGGGAGACCCAGTACTTC. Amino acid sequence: CASSLWGARETQYF.

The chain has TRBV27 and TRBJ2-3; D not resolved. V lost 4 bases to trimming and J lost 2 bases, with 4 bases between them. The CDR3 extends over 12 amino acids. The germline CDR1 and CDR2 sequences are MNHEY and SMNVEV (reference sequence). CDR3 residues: CASSSITDTQYF. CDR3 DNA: TGTGCCAGCAGTTCCATCACAGATACGCAGTATTTT.

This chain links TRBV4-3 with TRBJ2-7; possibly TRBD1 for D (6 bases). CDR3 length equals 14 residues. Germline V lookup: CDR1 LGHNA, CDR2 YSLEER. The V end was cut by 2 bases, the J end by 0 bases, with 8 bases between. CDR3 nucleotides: TGCGCCAGCAGCCAATTGGACAGCTCCTACGAGCAGTACTTC. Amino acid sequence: CASSQLDSSYEQYF.

In nucleotides, the CDR3 is TGCGCCAGCAGCCAAGAGAAGGGGCCCCAGCCCCAGCATTTT. The encoded protein is CASSQEKGPQPQHF. This sequence joins TRBV4-3 and TRBJ1-5, with D possibly matching TRBD1 (5 bases). The CDR3 covers 14 residues. Looked up from germline, CDR1 is LGHNA and CDR2 is YSLEER. Trimming left V 0 bases short and J 7 bases short, with 10 bases between.

This CDR3 reads CASSVSSRQETQYF. The CDR3 DNA is TGTGCCAGCAGCGTATCAAGTAGACAAGAGACCCAGTACTTC. This chain connects TRBV9 to TRBJ2-5, with D hard to call. There are 14 residues in the CDR3. Germline-derived CDR1 and CDR2 are SGDLS and YYNGEE. Trimming shortened V by 1 base and J by 2 bases, and 9 bases separated the two germline ends.